Described below is a single TCR beta chain sequence and its context. The antigen it binds to is not known. Within one base of it there is no much larger clone, and no base qualities were kept. The data were obtained in a study of vaccination effects on CD4 cells after COVID-19 (dated by TCRdb to the early 2020s). In terms of the full investigation: Across the study, the median time from the second dose to post-vaccine sampling was 72 days (range 14 to 241). SARS-CoV-2 spike-specific CD4+ TCR repertoires were compared before and after mRNA vaccination in COVID-19 convalescent patients and in infection-naive vaccine recipients. A total of nine to ten COVID-19 convalescent patients and a handful of SARS-CoV-2-naive healthy vaccine recipients were included in the full study. The Oncomine TCR Beta short-read assay on an Illumina iSeq 100 was used to sequence cultures from other donors in the study. Overall study outcomes, separate from this receptor: The study was limited by a small number of convalescent patients and lacked early post-infection timepoints. Among healthy vaccine recipients, nearly all vaccine-induced clones were SARS-CoV-2 mono-reactive, and just 1 of 255 was cross-reactive with common cold coronaviruses. Marked clonal contraction was observed in both infection-induced and vaccine-induced clones at late post-vaccination timepoints, consistent with waning T cell responses.

CDR1 SGHRS and CDR2 YFSETQ are derived from the germline V gene. V loses 4 bases of germline sequence and J loses 4 bases, and the interval between the two ends is 12 bases. The CDR3 goes from the cysteine to the phenylalanine over 15 residues. Only CDR3 DNA remains: 45 bases, in frame from the first base. Library creation used the immunoSEQ multiplex PCR assay. TCR beta CDR3 sequencing was performed on DNA from the cultured, isolated CD4+ T cells. The source study handled its data this way. The analysis removed non-productive TCR sequences, trimmed reads to the CDR3 region, and retained only CDR3s that were 7 or more amino acids long. The MANAFEST web app was used to pick out antigen-specific clonotypes by comparing their expansion in peptide wells with that in reference cultures. To be called positive, a clone needed expansion at FDR<0.05 compared with the reference and with all other wells, an odds ratio greater than 5, and a frequency greater than 0.1% in two replicate wells. A clonotype was defined as cross-reactive if the clonotype was significantly expanded both in SARS-CoV-2 spike wells and in at least one common cold coronavirus spike condition. Using the stringdist R package, CDR3 similarity was measured by Levenshtein distance, and unrooted trees were constructed with ape in R 3.6.1. TCRdb obtained this table from immuneACCESS and retained in-frame rearrangements with V and J assigned. These tables miss some clones; where compared with another copy, unresolved V genes account for less than half of the shortfall, and the remainder is unexplained. V, J and clone size are those of that table, while D and trimming were read from the DNA. The sample records about 24,000 clones, 81% of which are singletons. Roughly 5% of the sample lies in the top ten.

To identify antigen-specific CD4+ T cell clonotypes by their expansion, the ViraFEST assay first stimulated PBMC with viral peptide pools and then applied TCR sequencing. After approximately 11 days of culture, CD4+ T cells were isolated with the EasySep CD4+ T cell isolation kit. Each participant received two doses of an mRNA SARS-CoV-2 vaccine, either BNT162b2 or mRNA-1273. None of the healthy vaccine recipients had a prior SARS-CoV-2 infection, which was confirmed by nucleocapsid antibody tests that came back negative both before and after vaccination. Each well held 1.5 million to 2 million PBMC cultured in IMDM containing approximately 5.3% human AB serum, 10 IU/ml IL-2 and gentamicin, along with roughly 10 ug/ml peptides. Half of the culture medium was replaced with fresh IL-2-containing medium on days 3 and 7. Unless otherwise noted, each peptide stimulation condition was cultured in triplicate wells. PBMC were separated from whole blood using Ficoll-Paque Plus gradient centrifugation and were then either cryopreserved at -140C or used fresh. The overlapping peptide pools covered the spike proteins of SARS-CoV-2 and of the common cold coronaviruses HCoV-NL63, HCoV-OC43 and HCoV-229E. The QIAamp micro DNA kit was used to extract genomic DNA from the cultured CD4+ T cells.

The rearranged segments are TRBV5-1 and TRBJ2-6; no D segment can be confidently identified. Sequencing used CD4+ T cells from PBMCs cultured with SARS-CoV-2 spike peptides, obtained after COVID-19 vaccination. The cell subset or site label, read with the paper, signifies: SARS-CoV-2 spike overlapping peptide pool stimulation. The sequence was obtained from a human donor who received a COVID-19 vaccine. Some clones in this sample may be carry-over from other donors' samples. The bases are TGCGCCAGCAGCACGGGTGGTTCCGGGGCCAACGTCCTGACTTTC. Its protein is CASSTGGSGANVLTF.